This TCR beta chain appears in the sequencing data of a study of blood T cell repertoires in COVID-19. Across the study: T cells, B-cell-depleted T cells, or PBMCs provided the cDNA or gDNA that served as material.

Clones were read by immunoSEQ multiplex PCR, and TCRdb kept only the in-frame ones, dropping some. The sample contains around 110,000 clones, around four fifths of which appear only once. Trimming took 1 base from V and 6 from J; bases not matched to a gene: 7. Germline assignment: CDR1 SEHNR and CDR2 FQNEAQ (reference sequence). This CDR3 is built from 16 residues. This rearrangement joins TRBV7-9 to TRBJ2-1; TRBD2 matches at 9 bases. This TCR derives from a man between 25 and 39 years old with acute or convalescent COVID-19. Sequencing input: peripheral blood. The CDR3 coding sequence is TGTGCCAGCAGCTTAGAGGCGGGAGGGCCGGGCAATGAGCAGTTCTTC. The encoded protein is CASSLEAGGPGNEQFF.